This TCR beta chain was sequenced for a study of T-cell reconstitution after alpha-beta-depleted transplantation in children. Molecular barcoding with unique molecular identifiers was used for the TCRbeta library. TCRdb re-called the PCR reads with MiXCR, one entry per CDR3 protein. The data hold about 230,000 distinct CDR3 sequences, with around 8.9% observed a single time. The sample holds many counts of this clonotype. This CDR3 is 16 amino acids long. V shed 1 base, J shed 7 bases, and the junction held 9 bases outside the gene matches. This chain joins TRBV12-3 or TRBV12-4 and TRBJ1-2; 10 nucleotides align to TRBD1. This clonotype was obtained from a human donor who donated a stem cell graft to a child with SCID. The sequenced sample was PBMCs from the stem cell graft donor, obtained from the stem cell graft. The CDR3 DNA sequence: TGTGCCAGCAGTTTAGTGTACCAGACAGGGGGCCTTGGCTACACCTTC. This codes for CASSLVYQTGGLGYTF.